This TCR beta chain came from a study of spatial heterogeneity in lung cancer. Study details: Across the raw uncorrected reads, a unique TCR and UMI combination was observed, on average, more than ten times.

TCRdb itself ran the 5' RACE reads through MiXCR, one entry per CDR3 protein. Altogether around 40,000 distinct CDR3 sequences are present, 4.5% to 6% being singletons, with the ten largest covering 11%. In germline, CDR1 is ENHRY, CDR2 SYGVKD. This CDR3 spans 14 amino acids. V was shortened by 2 bases and J by 7 bases, with 9 bases between the two germline ends. This clonotype was seen a handful of times. The time point is: sample taken at primary tumor resection. Sequencing covered unsorted whole RNA taken from tumor, nontumor lung or frozen PBMC. Around 68 TRACERx patients with early, untreated non-small cell lung cancer donated samples.

This sample comprised PBMCs, obtained at surgery. The source is a male donor with early-stage non-small cell lung cancer. The chain links TRBV10-3 to TRBJ1-6; D remains ambiguous. The CDR3 nucleotides are TGTGCCATCAGTGAGGTGGGTGAGAATTCACCCCTCCACTTT. It is translated as CAISEVGENSPLHF.